The clone carrying this T cell receptor beta chain came up a few times. The antigen remains undetermined. This entry belongs to a study of shared clonotypes between healthy human individuals. Overall study results and limits: Compared with clonotypes that all four donors shared, non-shared clonotypes had lower generation probabilities.

The V end lost 6 bases, the J end lost 2 bases, and 11 bases lay between the germline ends. This CDR3 has 13 residues. CDR1 is LNHDA, CDR2 SQIVND, per germline (reference sequence). TCRdb keeps only in-frame clones here, not all; method: immunoSEQ multiplex PCR. The sample lists about 2.5 million clones; 85% to 95% were seen once. This TCR came from a man younger than 35 in good health. Some clones in this sample may be carry-over from other donors' samples. Sequencing was done on a sample of naive CD4+ T cells from PBMCs. Subset noted: CD45RA+ positively selected. The chain couples TRBV19 to TRBJ2-7; D not resolved. CDR3 nucleotides: TGTGCCAGTAGGCAGAACGAAGCCTACGAGCAGTACTTC. Amino acid sequence: CASRQNEAYEQYF.